This T cell receptor beta chain stems from a study of CD8+CD57+ T cells in acquired aplastic anemia. Turning to the study itself: Across the sorted CD4+ and CD8+ cells, DNA amounts averaged about 3 ug.

This clonotype was observed once. Antigen: not known. This may be a read error: a much more frequent sequence differs by one nucleotide. Study findings and constraints: With respect to CD8+ Simpson's diversity, patients and controls did not differ significantly. Sharing between patients and controls was observed for twenty-nine CD8+ CDR3 sequences.

Genomic DNA acted as the template from which TCR beta VDJ combination and CDR3 sequence profiling were carried out. MiXCR was run by TCRdb on the reads, yielding one entry per CDR3 protein. The data contain about 190,000 distinct CDR3 sequences, about 64% of them seen just once; the ten biggest clones take up 46%. Trimming at V came to 7 bases and at J to 5 bases, leaving 15 bases not matched to a gene. Germline lookup yields CDR1 MGHDK and CDR2 SYGVNS. The CDR3 extends over 16 amino acids. V usage is TRBV25-1 and J usage is TRBJ2-5, with TRBD2 identical over 8 bases. Sequenced material: sorted CD4+, CD8+, or CD8+CD57+ T cells (not recorded which) from PBMCs. This sequence was found in a human donor with severe aplastic anemia or a healthy control (not recorded which). The CDR3 DNA sequence: TGTGCCAGCAATTACGATGACGGGGGGGCCGAGGAGACCCAGTACTTC. Its protein product is CASNYDDGGAEETQYF. The full variable domain, its missing parts supplied by reference TRBV25-1 and TRBJ2-5, is EADIYQTPRYLVIGTGKKITLECSQTMGHDKMYWYQQDPGMELHLIHYSYGVNSTEKGDLSSESTVSRIRTEHFPLTLESARPSHTSQYLCASNYDDGGAEETQYFGPGTRLLVL.